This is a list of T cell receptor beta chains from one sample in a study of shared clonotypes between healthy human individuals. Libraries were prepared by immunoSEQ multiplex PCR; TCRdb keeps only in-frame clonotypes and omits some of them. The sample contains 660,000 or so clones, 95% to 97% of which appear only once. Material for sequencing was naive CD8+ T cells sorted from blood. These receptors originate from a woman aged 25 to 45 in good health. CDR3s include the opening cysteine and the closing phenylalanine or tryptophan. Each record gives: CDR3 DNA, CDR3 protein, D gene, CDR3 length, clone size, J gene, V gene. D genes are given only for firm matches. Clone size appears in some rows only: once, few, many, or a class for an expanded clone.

TGTGCCAGTAGACAGTCCGCAGCCTCTGGAAACACCATATATTTT CASRQSAASGNTIYF . 15 . TRBJ1-3 TRBV19
TGTGCCAGCAGCCCGGGGACAGCTAACTATGGCTACACCTTC CASSPGTANYGYTF TRBD1 14 . TRBJ1-2 TRBV5-4
TGTGCCAGCAGTATCTGGACAGGGACCTACGAGCAGTACTTC CASSIWTGTYEQYF TRBD1 14 . TRBJ2-7 TRBV28
TGTGCCAGCAGTGAAGACGTAACCTACGAGCAGTACTTC CASSEDVTYEQYF . 13 . TRBJ2-7 TRBV2
TGTGCCAGCACCTACCACCAGCGGACAGGGAGGACTGAAGCTTTCTTT CASTYHQRTGRTEAFF TRBD1 16 . TRBJ1-1 TRBV28
TGTGCCAGCAGCTTAGCGGGTGGGGTCATGGGAACTTTCTTT CASSLAGGVMGTFF . 14 once TRBJ1-1 TRBV7-9
TGTGCCAGCAGTTTTTTAGGACTCGATTCACCCCTCCACTTT CASSFLGLDSPLHF . 14 once TRBJ1-6 TRBV27
TGTGCCAGCAGCGCCGGGCGTAGCTCCTACAATGAGCAGTTCTTC CASSAGRSSYNEQFF . 15 . TRBJ2-1 TRBV9
TGTGCCAGCAGCCCTAGCGGGAGCTACACCGGGGAGCTGTTTTTT CASSPSGSYTGELFF TRBD2 15 . TRBJ2-2 TRBV9
TGTGCCAGCAGTACTCTAGCGGGGGACCTCTACGAGCAGTACTTC CASSTLAGDLYEQYF TRBD2 15 . TRBJ2-7 TRBV28
TGTGCCAGCAGCCCCTCACAGGGCGCAACTAATGAAAAACTGTTTTTT CASSPSQGATNEKLFF . 16 . TRBJ1-4 TRBV7-3
TGTGCCAGCAGCTTGAGGGTGCAGACCTACGAGCAGTACTTC CASSLRVQTYEQYF . 14 . TRBJ2-7 TRBV7-8
TGTGCCAGTAGTATAGATCAAATAAGAGCCTCCTACAATGAGCAGTTCTTC CASSIDQIRASYNEQFF . 17 . TRBJ2-1 TRBV19
TGTGCCAGCAGCTTTGACAGTGAGCAGTTCTTC CASSFDSEQFF . 11 once TRBJ2-1 TRBV5-4
TGTGCCAGCAGTTTATGGAGTCGCCGATGGAGGGGGGATACGCAGTATTTT CASSLWSRRWRGDTQYF . 17 . TRBJ2-3 TRBV27
TGTGCCAGCAGCTATAGCCTCGGGGCAGATACGCAGTATTTT CASSYSLGADTQYF . 14 once TRBJ2-3 TRBV9